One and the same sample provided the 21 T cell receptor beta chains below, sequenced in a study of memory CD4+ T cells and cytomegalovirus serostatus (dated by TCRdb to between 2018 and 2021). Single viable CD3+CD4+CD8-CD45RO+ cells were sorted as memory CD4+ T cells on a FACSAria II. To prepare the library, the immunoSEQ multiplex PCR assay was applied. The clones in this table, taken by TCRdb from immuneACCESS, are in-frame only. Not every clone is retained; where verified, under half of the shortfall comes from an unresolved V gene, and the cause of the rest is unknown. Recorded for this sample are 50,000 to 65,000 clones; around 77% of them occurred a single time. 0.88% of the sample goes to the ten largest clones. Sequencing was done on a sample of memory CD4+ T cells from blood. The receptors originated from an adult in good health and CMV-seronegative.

The CDR3 DNA follows: TGTGCCAGTAATAAGGGGCCAGGGAACACTGAAGCTTTCTTT. Its protein is CASNKGPGNTEAFF. V usage is TRBV19 and J usage is TRBJ1-1; a possible D gene is TRBD1 (5 bases). Trimming took 7 bases from V and 1 from J, leaving 13 bases between them. This CDR3 has 14 residues. CDR1 LNHDA and CDR2 SQIVND come from the germline V gene (reference sequence).

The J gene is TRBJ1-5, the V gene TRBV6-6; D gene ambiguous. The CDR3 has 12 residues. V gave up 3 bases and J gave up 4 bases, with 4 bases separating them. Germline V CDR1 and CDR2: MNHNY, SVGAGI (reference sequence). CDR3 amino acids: CASSYGNQPQHF. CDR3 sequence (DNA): TGTGCCAGCAGTTATGGGAATCAGCCCCAGCATTTT.

CDR3 sequence: CASSRAVFSGNTIYF. In DNA form, the CDR3 reads TGCGCCAGCAGCCGGGCAGTCTTCTCTGGAAACACCATATATTTT. The V call is TRBV4-1, the J call TRBJ1-3; D gene unclear. The germline CDR1 and CDR2 sequences are MGHRA and YSYEKL. The CDR3 runs 15 residues. Deletions cut 4 bases from V and 0 bases from J, with 10 bases between.

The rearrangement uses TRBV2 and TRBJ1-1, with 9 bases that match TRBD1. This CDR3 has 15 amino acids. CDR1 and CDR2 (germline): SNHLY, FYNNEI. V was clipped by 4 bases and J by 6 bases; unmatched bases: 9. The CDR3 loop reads CASSVRDRASSEAFF. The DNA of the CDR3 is TGTGCCAGCAGTGTCCGGGACAGGGCCAGCTCTGAAGCTTTCTTT.

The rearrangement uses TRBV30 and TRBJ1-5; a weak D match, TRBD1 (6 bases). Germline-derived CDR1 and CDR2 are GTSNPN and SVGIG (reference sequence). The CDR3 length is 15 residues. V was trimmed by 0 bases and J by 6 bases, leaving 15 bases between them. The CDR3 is CAWSVGPGDFQPQHF. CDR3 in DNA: TGTGCCTGGAGTGTTGGTCCAGGGGATTTTCAGCCCCAGCATTTT.

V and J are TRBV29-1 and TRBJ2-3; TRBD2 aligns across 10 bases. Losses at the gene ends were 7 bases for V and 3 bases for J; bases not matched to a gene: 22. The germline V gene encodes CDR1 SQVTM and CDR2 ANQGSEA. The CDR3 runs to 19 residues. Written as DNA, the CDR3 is TGCAGCGCCACCGGGCGGGCTAGCGGGAGCCCTTCAAGGACAGATACGCAGTATTTT. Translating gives CSATGRASGSPSRTDTQYF.

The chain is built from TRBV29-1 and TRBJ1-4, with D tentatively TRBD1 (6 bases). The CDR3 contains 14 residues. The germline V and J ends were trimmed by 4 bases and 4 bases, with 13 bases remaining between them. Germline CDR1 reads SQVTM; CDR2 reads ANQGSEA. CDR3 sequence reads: CSVGTGSYNEKLFF. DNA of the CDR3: TGCAGCGTTGGAACAGGGAGTTATAATGAAAAACTGTTTTTT. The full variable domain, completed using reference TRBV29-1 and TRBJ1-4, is SAVISQKPSRDICQRGTSLTIQCQVDSQVTMMFWYRQQPGQSLTLIATANQGSEATYESGFVIDKFPISRPNLTFSTLTVSNMSPEDSSIYLCSVGTGSYNEKLFFGSGTQLSVL.

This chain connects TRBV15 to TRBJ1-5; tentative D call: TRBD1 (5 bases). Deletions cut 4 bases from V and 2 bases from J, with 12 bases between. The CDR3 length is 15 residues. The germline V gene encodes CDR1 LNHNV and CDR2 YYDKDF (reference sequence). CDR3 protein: CATSKRDLGNQPQHF. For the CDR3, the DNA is TGTGCCACCAGCAAACGGGACCTTGGCAATCAGCCCCAGCATTTT.

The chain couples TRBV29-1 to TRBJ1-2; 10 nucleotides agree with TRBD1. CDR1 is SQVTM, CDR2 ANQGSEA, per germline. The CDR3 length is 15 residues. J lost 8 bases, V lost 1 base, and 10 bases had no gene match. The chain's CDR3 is CSVEGRQGAAGGYTF. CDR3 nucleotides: TGCAGCGTTGAAGGTAGACAGGGGGCGGCCGGCGGCTACACCTTC.

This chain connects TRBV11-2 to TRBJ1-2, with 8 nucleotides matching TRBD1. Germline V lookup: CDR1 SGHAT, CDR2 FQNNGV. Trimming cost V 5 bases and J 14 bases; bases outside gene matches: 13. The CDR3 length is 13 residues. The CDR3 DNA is TGTGCCAGCAGCAACCTTTTGCAGGGGGCAAAAACCTTC. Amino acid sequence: CASSNLLQGAKTF.

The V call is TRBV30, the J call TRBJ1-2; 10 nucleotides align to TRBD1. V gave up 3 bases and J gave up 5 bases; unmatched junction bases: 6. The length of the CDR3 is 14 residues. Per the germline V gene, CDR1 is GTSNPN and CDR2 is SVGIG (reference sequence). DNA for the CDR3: TGTGCCTGGAGCGGACAGGGGGATAGTTATGGCTACACCTTC. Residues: CAWSGQGDSYGYTF.

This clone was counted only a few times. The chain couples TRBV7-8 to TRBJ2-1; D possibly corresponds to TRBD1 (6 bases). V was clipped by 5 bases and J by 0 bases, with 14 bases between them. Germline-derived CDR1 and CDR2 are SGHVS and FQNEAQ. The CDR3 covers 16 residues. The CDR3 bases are TGTGCCAGCAGCCCGAGGGGGTTAAGCTCCTACAATGAGCAGTTCTTC. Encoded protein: CASSPRGLSSYNEQFF.

The CDR3: CASRTDRVNQPQHF. CDR3 sequence (DNA): TGTGCCAGCAGAACCGACAGGGTCAATCAGCCCCAGCATTTT. This chain joins TRBV28 and TRBJ1-5; 7 bases are a match to TRBD1. Trimming at V came to 6 bases and at J to 3 bases, leaving 5 bases not matched to a gene. Germline-derived CDR1 and CDR2 are MDHEN and SYDVKM. This CDR3 contains 14 residues.

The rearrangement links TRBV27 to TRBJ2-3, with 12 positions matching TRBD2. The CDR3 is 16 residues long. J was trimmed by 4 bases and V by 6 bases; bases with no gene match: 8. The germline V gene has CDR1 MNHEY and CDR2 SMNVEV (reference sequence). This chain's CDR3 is CASSIHSSGRADTQYF. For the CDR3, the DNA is TGTGCCAGCAGCATACACTCTAGCGGGAGGGCAGATACGCAGTATTTT.

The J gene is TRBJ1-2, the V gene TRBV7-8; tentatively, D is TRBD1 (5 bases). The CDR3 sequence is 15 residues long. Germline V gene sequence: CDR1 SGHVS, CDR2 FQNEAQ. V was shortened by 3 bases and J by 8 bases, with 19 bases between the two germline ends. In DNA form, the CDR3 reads TGTGCCAGCAGCTTCAGGTGGGGGGAGACTGGGGGCTACACCTTC. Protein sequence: CASSFRWGETGGYTF. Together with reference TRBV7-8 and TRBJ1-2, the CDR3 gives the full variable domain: GAGVSQSPRYKVAKRGQDVALRCDPISGHVSLFWYQQALGQGPEFLTYFQNEAQLDKSGLPSDRFFAERPEGSVSTLKIQRTQQEDSAVYLCASSFRWGETGGYTFGSGTRLTVV.

The CDR3 DNA sequence: TGTGCCAGCAGACAGGGGATCAATCAGCCCCAGCATTTT. Its translation: CASRQGINQPQHF. V is TRBV28 and J is TRBJ1-5, with 7 bases that match TRBD1. Germline trimming cut 6 bases from V and 3 bases from J; bases unmatched to any gene: 2. Germline V gene sequence: CDR1 MDHEN, CDR2 SYDVKM. The CDR3 consists of 13 residues.

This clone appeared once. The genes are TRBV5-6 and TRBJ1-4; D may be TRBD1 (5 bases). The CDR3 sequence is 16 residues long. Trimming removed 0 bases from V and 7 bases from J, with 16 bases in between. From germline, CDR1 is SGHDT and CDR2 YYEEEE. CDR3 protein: CASSLGGGGRGEKLFF. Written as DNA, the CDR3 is TGTGCCAGCAGCTTGGGAGGCGGGGGACGGGGTGAAAAACTGTTTTTT. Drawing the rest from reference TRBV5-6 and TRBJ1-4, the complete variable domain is DAGVTQSPTHLIKTRGQQVTLRCSPKSGHDTVSWYQQALGQGPQFIFQYYEEEERQRGNFPDRFSGHQFPNYSSELNVNALLLGDSALYLCASSLGGGGRGEKLFFGSGTQLSVL.

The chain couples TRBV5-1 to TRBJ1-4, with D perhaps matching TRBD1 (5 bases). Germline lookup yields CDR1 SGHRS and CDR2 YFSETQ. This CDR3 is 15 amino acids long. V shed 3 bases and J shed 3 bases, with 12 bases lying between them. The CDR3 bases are TGCGCCAGCAGCTCGGACGGACAAGCTAATGAAAAACTGTTTTTT. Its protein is CASSSDGQANEKLFF.

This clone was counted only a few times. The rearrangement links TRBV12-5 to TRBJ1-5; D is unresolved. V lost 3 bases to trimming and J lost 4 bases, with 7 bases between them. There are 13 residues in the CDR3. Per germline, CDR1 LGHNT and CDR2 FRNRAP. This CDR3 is CASGLGPNQPQHF. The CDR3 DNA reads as TGTGCTAGTGGTTTAGGGCCGAATCAGCCCCAGCATTTT. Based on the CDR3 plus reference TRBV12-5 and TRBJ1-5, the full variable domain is DARVTQTPRHKVTEMGQEVTMRCQPILGHNTVFWYRQTMMQGLELLAYFRNRAPLDDSGMPKDRFSAEMPDATLATLKIQPSEPRDSAVYFCASGLGPNQPQHFGDGTRLSIL.

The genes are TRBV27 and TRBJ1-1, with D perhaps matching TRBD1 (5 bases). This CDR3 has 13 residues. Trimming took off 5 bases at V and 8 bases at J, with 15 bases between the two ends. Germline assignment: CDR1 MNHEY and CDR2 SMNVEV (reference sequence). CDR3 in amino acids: CASSPPFPGEAFF. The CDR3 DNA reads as TGTGCCAGCAGTCCCCCATTCCCAGGGGAAGCTTTCTTT.

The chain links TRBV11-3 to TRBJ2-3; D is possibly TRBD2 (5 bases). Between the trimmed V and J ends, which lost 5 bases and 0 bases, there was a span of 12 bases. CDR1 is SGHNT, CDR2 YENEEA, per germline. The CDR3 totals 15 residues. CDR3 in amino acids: CASSIGGSSTDTQYF. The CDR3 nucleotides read TGTGCCAGCAGCATCGGCGGGTCTAGCACAGATACGCAGTATTTT.